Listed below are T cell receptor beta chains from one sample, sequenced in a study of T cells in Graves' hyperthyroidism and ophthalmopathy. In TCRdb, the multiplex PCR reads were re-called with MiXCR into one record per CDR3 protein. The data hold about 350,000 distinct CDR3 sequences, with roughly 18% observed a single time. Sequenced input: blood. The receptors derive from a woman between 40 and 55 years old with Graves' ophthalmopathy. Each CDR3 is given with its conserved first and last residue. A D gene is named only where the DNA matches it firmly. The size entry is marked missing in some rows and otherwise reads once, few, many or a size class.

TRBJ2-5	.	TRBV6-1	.	TGTGCCAGCATTCGTCTTATAGGGCGGGGCCTGGGAGAGACCCAGTACTTC	CASIRLIGRGLGETQYF
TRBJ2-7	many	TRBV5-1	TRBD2	TGCGCCAGCAGCGCATCTAGCGGGTACTCCTACGAGCAGTACTTC	CASSASSGYSYEQYF
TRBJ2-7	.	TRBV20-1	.	TGCAGTCCCGAGACGGGGGGCCATGAGCAGTACTTC	CSPETGGHEQYF
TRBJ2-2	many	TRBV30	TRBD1	TGTGCCTGGATAGGGGGCCAATTAGGGATAGCCGGGGAGCTGTTTTTT	CAWIGGQLGIAGELFF
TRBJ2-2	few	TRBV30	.	TGTGCCTGGCGTAGCGGCGGCGGGGAGCTGTTTTTT	CAWRSGGGELFF
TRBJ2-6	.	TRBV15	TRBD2	TGTGCCACCGGGGGGGAAAGCTCTGGGGCCAACGTCCTGACCTTC	CATGGESSGANVLTF
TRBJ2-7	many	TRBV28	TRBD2	TGTGCCACCCAGCGGGAGGGCTCGGCGGAGCAGTACTTC	CATQREGSAEQYF
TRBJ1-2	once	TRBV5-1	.	TGCGCCAGCAGCTTGGGCTCCGCAGCCCCCTACACCTTC	CASSLGSAAPYTF
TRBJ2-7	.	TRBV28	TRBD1	TGTGCCAGTACCGGACAGGGTCCCTACGAGCAGTACTTC	CASTGQGPYEQYF
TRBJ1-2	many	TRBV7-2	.	TGTGCCAGCAGCTTTGGGGGAAACACGGGCTACACCTTC	CASSFGGNTGYTF
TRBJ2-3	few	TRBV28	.	TGTGCCAGCAGTTTAGGGGCGGTGGGGCGGCCCGCCGGAGATACGCAGTATTTT	CASSLGAVGRPAGDTQYF
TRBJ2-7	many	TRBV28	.	TGTGCCAGCAGTGGGGACACCTCCTACGAGCAGTACTTC	CASSGDTSYEQYF
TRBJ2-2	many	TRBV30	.	TGTGCCTGGAGTGTAATTGGTGGCACCGGGGAGCTGTTTTTT	CAWSVIGGTGELFF
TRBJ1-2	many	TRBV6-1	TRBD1	TGTGCCAGCAGCGGTACAGGGGCGCGTGGCTACACCTTC	CASSGTGARGYTF
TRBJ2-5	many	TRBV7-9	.	TGTGCCAGCAGCTCTCCGAGCCTGCTCCAAGAGACCCAGTACTTC	CASSSPSLLQETQYF
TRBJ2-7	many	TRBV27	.	TGTGCCAGCAGTTTGACAGGCCCTTTCTACGAGCAGTACTTC	CASSLTGPFYEQYF
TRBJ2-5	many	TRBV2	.	TGTGCCAGCAGTGAATCGGGTAGAGAGACCCAGTACTTC	CASSESGRETQYF
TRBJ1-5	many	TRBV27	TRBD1	TGTGCCAGCAGTCCCCTCGGGGCAGGGGGTCAGCCCCAGCATTTT	CASSPLGAGGQPQHF
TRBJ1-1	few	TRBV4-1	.	TGCGCCAGCAGCCAAGTGGTGACCGAGGCGCACACTGAAGCTTTCTTT	CASSQVVTEAHTEAFF
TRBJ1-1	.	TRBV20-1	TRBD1	TGCAGTGCCTCGGGACAGCGTGAAGCTTTCTTT	CSASGQREAFF
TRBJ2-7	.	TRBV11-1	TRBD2	TGTGCCAGCAGCTTTACTAGCGGGAGTGTCTACGAGCAGTACTTC	CASSFTSGSVYEQYF
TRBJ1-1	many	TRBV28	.	TGTGCCAGCAGTTTACTGGGGTACACTGAAGCTTTCTTT	CASSLLGYTEAFF
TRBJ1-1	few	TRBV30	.	TGTGCCGGAGCGAGGGTGAACACTGAAGCTTTCTTT	CAGARVNTEAFF
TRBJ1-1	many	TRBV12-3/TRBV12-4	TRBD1	TGTGCCAGCACCCCTCGGGACAGGGTTTATGCTTTCTTT	CASTPRDRVYAFF
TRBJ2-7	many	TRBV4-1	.	TGCGCCAGCAGCCCCCGCAGGGAAAGCTCCTACGAGCAGTACTTC	CASSPRRESSYEQYF
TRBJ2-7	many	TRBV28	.	TGTGCCAGCAGTTTAGGGGCAGGGTCCAGATACGAGCAGTACTTC	CASSLGAGSRYEQYF
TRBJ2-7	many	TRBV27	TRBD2	TGTGCCAGCAGCAAAAAACCACCCGTAGCTAGCGGGAACTACGAGCAGTACTTC	CASSKKPPVASGNYEQYF
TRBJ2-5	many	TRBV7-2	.	TGTGCCAGCAGCTTAGCAGGGAGCGGGCTTCAAGAGACCCAGTACTTC	CASSLAGSGLQETQYF
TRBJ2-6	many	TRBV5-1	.	TGCGCCAGCAGGGACAGATACTCTGGGGCCAACGTCCTGACTTTC	CASRDRYSGANVLTF
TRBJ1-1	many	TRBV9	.	TGTGCCAGCAGCGTAGTCACAAAGAACACTGAAGCTTTCTTT	CASSVVTKNTEAFF
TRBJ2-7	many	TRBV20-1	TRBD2	TGCAGTGCTAGAGCCGGGGGAGGGCAGAGCTTCTCCTACGAGCAGTACTTC	CSARAGGGQSFSYEQYF
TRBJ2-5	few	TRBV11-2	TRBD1	TGTGCCAGCAGCTTGACAGGGAAGGGAGAGACCCAGTACTTC	CASSLTGKGETQYF
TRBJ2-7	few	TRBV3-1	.	TGTGCCAGCAGCCCCCTGGGGGCCGAGCAGTACTTC	CASSPLGAEQYF
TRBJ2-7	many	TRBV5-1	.	TGCGCCAGCAGCTTGGGGCGGGACGCCTACGAGCAGTACTTC	CASSLGRDAYEQYF